Listed below are T cell receptor beta chains from one sample, sequenced in a study of blood T cell repertoires in COVID-19. Repertoires were generated with immunoSEQ multiplex PCR, while TCRdb's copy carries only in-frame clones and drops some. The sample carries approximately 240,000 clones, about nine tenths recorded once. Sample: PBMCs or T cells enriched from blood (not recorded which). These receptors originate from a woman under 40 with acute COVID-19. CDR3s include the opening cysteine and the closing phenylalanine or tryptophan. The order of the fields is J gene, V gene, CDR3 protein.

TRBJ2-1 TRBV12-3/TRBV12-4 CASRDSGYNEQFF
TRBJ1-5 TRBV7-2 CASSMTGDGNQPQHF
TRBJ2-7 TRBV28 CASSFGGGWQQYF
TRBJ1-2 TRBV7-8 CASSLDPGRYGYTF
TRBJ2-7 TRBV5-4 CASSKAGPAYEQYF
TRBJ2-1 TRBV10-3 CAISEREGNNEQFF
TRBJ2-3 TRBV9 CASSVGGSGAGDTQYF
TRBJ1-2 TRBV28 CASSWDRGRGYGGYTF
TRBJ2-1 TRBV6-5 CASSSDRVEQFF
TRBJ2-1 TRBV5-1 CASSLYPGTEYNEQFF
TRBJ1-6 TRBV5-8 CASSLDSRGNSPLHF
TRBJ1-3 TRBV2 CASSLGGLGNTIYF
TRBJ1-2 TRBV3-1/TRBV3-2 CASSPGTGLGYTF
TRBJ1-2 TRBV28 CASWSDLDYGYTF
TRBJ1-2 TRBV7-9 CASSPTGVGGYGYTF
TRBJ2-1 TRBV9 CASSVPRGDYNEQFF
TRBJ1-6 TRBV28 CASSPQGAYSPLHF
TRBJ2-7 TRBV28 CVAGPSEYYEQYF
TRBJ2-7 TRBV5-1 CASSPSGDYEQYF
TRBJ1-4 TRBV5-4 CASSRGQGPEKLFF
TRBJ2-7 TRBV9 CASSPKRGRGSEQYF
TRBJ1-2 TRBV6-1 CASSERTGAYGYTF